The clone carrying this T cell receptor (beta chain) was counted between two and nine times. The protocol was immunoSEQ multiplex PCR, while the TCRdb copy is restricted to in-frame clones and leaves out a portion. The sample yields over 100,000 clones, 82% seen once. The length of the CDR3 is 11 residues. Germline V gene lookup returns CDR1 MDHEN and CDR2 SYDVKM. Trimming took off 3 bases at V and 10 bases at J, with 6 bases between the two ends. The data are from a study of blood T cell repertoires in COVID-19. Study in general: COVID-19 samples, acute and convalescent, were from the United States, Italy and Spain.

V and J are TRBV28 and TRBJ1-4; the D is unclear. The TCR was taken from an older man with acute or convalescent COVID-19. Sequenced material: peripheral blood. The DNA for the CDR3 is TGTGCCAGCAGTTTGGCGGGAAAACTGTTTTTT. This translates into CASSLAGKLFF.